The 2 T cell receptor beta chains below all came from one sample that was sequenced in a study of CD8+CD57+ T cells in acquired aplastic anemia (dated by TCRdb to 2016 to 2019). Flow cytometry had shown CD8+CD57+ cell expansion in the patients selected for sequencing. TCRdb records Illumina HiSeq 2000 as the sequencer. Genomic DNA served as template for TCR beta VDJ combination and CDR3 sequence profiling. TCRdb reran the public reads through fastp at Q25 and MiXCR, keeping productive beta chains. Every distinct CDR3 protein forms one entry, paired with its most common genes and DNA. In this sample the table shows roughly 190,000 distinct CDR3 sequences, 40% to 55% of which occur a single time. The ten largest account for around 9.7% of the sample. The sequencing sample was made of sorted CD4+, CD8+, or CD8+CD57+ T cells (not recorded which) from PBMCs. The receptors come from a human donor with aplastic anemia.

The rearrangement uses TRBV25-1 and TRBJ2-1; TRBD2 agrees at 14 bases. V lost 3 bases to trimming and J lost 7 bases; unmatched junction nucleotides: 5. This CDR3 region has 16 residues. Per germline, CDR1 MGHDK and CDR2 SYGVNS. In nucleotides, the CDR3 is TGTGCCAGCAGTGATCCGGGACTAGCGGGAGATAATGAGCAGTTCTTC. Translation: CASSDPGLAGDNEQFF.

CDR3 region: CASSLAPRGMRPYF. The CDR3 nucleotides are TGTGCCAGCAGCTTAGCCCCGAGAGGGATGAGACCGTACTTC. The rearrangement uses TRBV7-2 and TRBJ2-7; a possible D gene is TRBD2 (5 bases). CDR3 length equals 14 residues. Trimming stripped 0 bases from V and 12 bases from J, with 18 bases between. The germline V gene encodes CDR1 SGHTA and CDR2 FQGNSA.